Presented here are 25 T cell receptor beta chains from one specimen sequenced in a study of T cells in Graves' hyperthyroidism and ophthalmopathy. From RNA transcripts, TCR beta CDR3 regions were amplified. HTBI primers were used for first-round RT-PCR of the TCR CDR3. Each CDR3 protein is one row after TCRdb ran MiXCR on the multiplex PCR reads. The sample lists just under 750,000 distinct CDR3 sequences; 35% were seen once. Sequenced input: blood. These receptors originate from a woman in her thirties or forties with Graves' hyperthyroidism.

This clonotype was seen repeatedly, ten times or more. The V gene is TRBV10-3, the J gene TRBJ1-2; TRBD1 aligns across 7 bases. CDR1 ENHRY and CDR2 SYGVKD come from the germline V gene. V lost 11 bases and J lost 4; bases outside the gene matches: 7. The CDR3 sequence is 12 residues long. The DNA of the CDR3 is TGTGCCGTCGTGACAGGGATCTATGGCTACACCTTC. Protein sequence: CAVVTGIYGYTF.

The rearrangement joins TRBV7-9 to TRBJ2-5, with 8 bases identical to TRBD2. The CDR3 loop spans 14 amino acids. The V gene end was trimmed by 5 bases and the J gene end by 7 bases; junction bases not matched to a gene: 9. Germline lookup yields CDR1 SEHNR and CDR2 FQNEAQ (reference sequence). CDR3 residues: CASSHKAGGGTQYF. DNA of the CDR3: TGTGCCAGCAGCCACAAGGCGGGGGGCGGGACCCAGTACTTC.

This clonotype has ten or more counts. The chain recombines TRBV7-2 with TRBJ1-2; 7 positions match TRBD1. This CDR3 region has 15 residues. Germline trimming cut 6 bases from V and 4 bases from J; bases unmatched to any gene: 11. CDR1 is SGHTA and CDR2 is FQGNSA in the germline V gene. As DNA, the CDR3 is TGTGCCAGCAGTTCCTTTGGGACAGTGGGCTATGGCTACACCTTC. This encodes CASSSFGTVGYGYTF.

This clonotype was recorded at least ten times. The rearrangement links TRBV20-1 to TRBJ2-5; D is possibly TRBD1 (6 bases). The CDR3 contains 14 residues. Trimming removed 1 base from V and 4 bases from J, with 13 bases in between. CDR1 is DFQATT, CDR2 SNEGSKA, per germline (reference sequence). The CDR3 region is CSARGSGDPETQYF. The CDR3 DNA sequence: TGCAGTGCTAGAGGCTCAGGGGATCCAGAGACCCAGTACTTC.

The chain recombines TRBV6-5 with TRBJ2-5; perhaps D is TRBD1 or TRBD2 (6 bases each). The CDR3 covers 15 residues. CDR1 and CDR2 from the germline V gene are MNHEY and SVGAGI. Trimming cost V 5 bases and J 5 bases, with 18 bases left between them. Written as DNA, the CDR3 is TGTGCCAGCAGTCAAACAGGGTCAGGAGGGGAGACCCAGTACTTC. Its protein is CASSQTGSGGETQYF.

In this sample, this clonotype turned up many times. The chain uses TRBV29-1 and TRBJ1-1; D gene ambiguous. The V gene lost 4 bases and the J gene lost 5 bases, with 14 bases spanning the gap. The CDR3 has 13 residues. CDR1 SQVTM and CDR2 ANQGSEA come from the germline V gene. The CDR3 here is CSVVVGLRTEAFF. CDR3 coding DNA: TGCAGCGTTGTGGTTGGGCTGCGGACTGAAGCTTTCTTT. The full variable domain, completed using reference TRBV29-1 and TRBJ1-1, is SAVISQKPSRDICQRGTSLTIQCQVDSQVTMMFWYRQQPGQSLTLIATANQGSEATYESGFVIDKFPISRPNLTFSTLTVSNMSPEDSSIYLCSVVVGLRTEAFFGQGTRLTVV.

The table lists this clonotype with many counts. This sequence joins TRBV6-5 and TRBJ1-2; possibly TRBD1 for D (5 bases). Looked up from germline, CDR1 is MNHEY and CDR2 is SVGAGI. The CDR3 has 16 residues. V lost 5 bases and J 3 bases, leaving 19 bases between the germline ends. The CDR3 bases are TGTGCCAGCAGTCAGGACGGGACGGAGCTACACTATGGCTACACCTTC. This translates into CASSQDGTELHYGYTF.

This clonotype has at least ten counts. The chain is built from TRBV20-1 and TRBJ1-6, with a possible D match to TRBD1 (5 bases). CDR1 and CDR2 from the germline V gene are DFQATT and SNEGSKA (reference sequence). V lost 5 bases, J lost 1 base, and 18 bases lay in between. This CDR3 has 17 amino acids. The CDR3: CSASYRTGMSYNSPLHF. The CDR3 bases are TGCAGTGCTTCTTACAGGACGGGGATGTCCTATAATTCACCCCTCCACTTT.

This sequence joins TRBV14 and TRBJ1-2, with a possible D match to TRBD1 (5 bases). The CDR3 extends over 14 amino acids. CDR1 is SGHDN, CDR2 FVKESK, per germline. V was clipped by 6 bases and J by 11 bases, with 22 bases between them. The CDR3 loop reads CASSLRGTANTYTF. CDR3 DNA sequence: TGTGCCAGCAGTCTCCGGGGGACCGCGAATACTTACACCTTC.

There are many counts of this clonotype. Mismatch with germline at one junction end may stem from a read error. The CDR3 bases are TGTGCCAGCAGTTCGCATACGGTTAACACTGAAGCTTTCTTT. Encoded protein: CASSSHTVNTEAFF. This chain uses TRBV10-3 with TRBJ1-1, with D unclear. This CDR3 spans 14 amino acids. Per the germline V gene, CDR1 is ENHRY and CDR2 is SYGVKD.

CDR3 DNA: TGTGCCAGCAGCTTTATAGGGGGGACCACCGGGGAGCTGTTTTTT. Amino acid sequence: CASSFIGGTTGELFF. This sequence joins TRBV28 and TRBJ2-2; either TRBD1 or TRBD2 may supply D (6 bases each). The germline V gene encodes CDR1 MDHEN and CDR2 SYDVKM. The CDR3 spans 15 residues. The V end was cut by 6 bases, the J end by 4 bases, with 15 bases between. Based on the CDR3 plus reference TRBV28 and TRBJ2-2, the full variable domain is DVKVTQSSRYLVKRTGEKVFLECVQDMDHENMFWYRQDPGLGLRLIYFSYDVKMKEKGDIPEGYSVSREKKERFSLILESASTNQTSMYLCASSFIGGTTGELFFGEGSRLTVL.

This clonotype was recorded a few times. The rearrangement uses TRBV7-3 and TRBJ1-1; perhaps TRBD1 as D (6 bases). From germline, CDR1 is SGHTA and CDR2 FQGTGA. This CDR3 contains 12 residues. V gave up 6 bases and J gave up 9 bases, with 14 bases separating them. The CDR3 spells CASSLRQAQAFF. The CDR3 DNA reads as TGTGCCAGCAGTCTCCGACAGGCCCAAGCTTTCTTT.

On this clonotype: Being one base from a much bigger clone, this may be a read error. This chain uses TRBV2 with TRBJ1-1, with 8 bases that match TRBD1. This CDR3 is built from 14 residues. Germline V gives CDR1 SNHLY, CDR2 FYNNEI. The trim removed 6 bases at V and 4 bases at J, leaving 7 bases unmatched. The CDR3 protein is CASRSRQGATEAFF. The CDR3 region has the DNA TGTGCCAGCAGGTCTCGGCAGGGGGCCACTGAAGCTTTCTTT. Using reference TRBV2 and TRBJ1-1 for the parts outside the CDR3, the full variable domain is EPEVTQTPSHQVTQMGQEVILRCVPISNHLYFYWYRQILGQKVEFLVSFYNNEISEKSEIFDDQFSVERPDGSNFTLKIRSTKLEDSAMYFCASRSRQGATEAFFGQGTRLTVV.

This clonotype occurred many times. V gene TRBV7-8 combines with J gene TRBJ1-2; TRBD1 aligns across 7 bases. This CDR3 comprises 15 residues. The germline V gene has CDR1 SGHVS and CDR2 FQNEAQ. J gave up 4 bases and V 5 bases, and 10 bases lay outside the gene matches. The CDR3 spells CASSTTTGRGYGYTF. In DNA, the CDR3 is TGTGCCAGCAGCACCACGACAGGGAGGGGCTATGGCTACACCTTC. Complete variable domain (other parts from reference TRBV7-8 and TRBJ1-2): GAGVSQSPRYKVAKRGQDVALRCDPISGHVSLFWYQQALGQGPEFLTYFQNEAQLDKSGLPSDRFFAERPEGSVSTLKIQRTQQEDSAVYLCASSTTTGRGYGYTFGSGTRLTVV.

In the case of this clonotype: Without the conserved terminal phenylalanine or tryptophan, this CDR3 likely stems from a read error. CDR3 nucleotide sequence: TGTGCCAGCAGCCAATATCCGGGACTAGCGGAATACGAGCAGTACCTC. Protein product: CASSQYPGLAEYEQYL. The chain combines TRBV7-2 with TRBJ2-7; 11 bases line up with TRBD2. In germline, CDR1 is SGHTA, CDR2 FQGNSA. The V segment lost 5 bases and the J segment 4 bases; nucleotides outside the gene matches: 10. This CDR3 is built from 16 residues.

The V call is TRBV15, the J call TRBJ2-3, with 9 bases aligning to TRBD1. Germline V gives CDR1 LNHNV, CDR2 YYDKDF (reference sequence). The V and J ends lost 11 bases and 3 bases, in that order; junction bases with no gene match: 6. The CDR3 spans 13 residues. The CDR3 protein is CAAMDRGTDTQYF. The CDR3 region has the DNA TGTGCCGCCATGGACAGGGGAACAGATACGCAGTATTTT.

DNA of the CDR3: TGTGCCAGCAGCCAAGAAGCCGCCGATGGGGAGCTGTTTTTT. It specifies CASSQEAADGELFF. This sequence joins TRBV4-2 and TRBJ2-2; D gene uncertain. Trimming removed 0 bases from V and 8 bases from J, with 10 bases in between. The CDR3 is made up of 14 amino acids. Germline CDR1 is LGHNA and CDR2 is YNFKEQ.

There are many counts of this clonotype. The genes are TRBV4-2 and TRBJ1-6; TRBD1 aligns across 8 bases. The V and J ends lost 1 base and 10 bases, in that order; junction bases with no gene match: 9. Germline V CDR1 and CDR2: LGHNA, YNFKEQ. The CDR3 contains 16 residues. The CDR3 region has the DNA TGTGCCAGCAGCCAAGGGTTGGCAGGGGGCTTCTCACCCCTCCACTTT. The encoded protein is CASSQGLAGGFSPLHF.

This clonotype was counted at least ten times. The CDR3 loop is CASSPRTVSNYGYTF. The CDR3 DNA reads TGTGCCAGCAGCCCACGGACAGTTTCTAACTATGGCTACACCTTC. V and J are TRBV7-8 and TRBJ1-2; weak D call: TRBD1 (6 bases). Trimming cost V 5 bases and J 0 bases, with 13 bases left between them. The CDR3 has 15 amino acids. CDR1 and CDR2 from the germline V gene are SGHVS and FQNEAQ.

The V gene is TRBV19, the J gene TRBJ2-7; 7 nucleotides match TRBD1. The CDR3 has 14 amino acids. Looked up from germline, CDR1 is LNHDA and CDR2 is SQIVND (reference sequence). After removal of 4 bases from V and 3 bases from J, the junction contained 6 bases not matched to a gene. The CDR3 loop reads CASSTQRQGYEQYF. For the CDR3, the DNA is TGTGCCAGTAGTACACAACGACAGGGCTACGAGCAGTACTTC.

Regarding this clonotype: This may arise from a read error, as a much more abundant clone is one base away. The V gene is TRBV7-2, the J gene TRBJ2-5, with D perhaps given as TRBD1 or TRBD2 (6 bases each). The CDR3 covers 13 residues. Trimming shortened V by 8 bases and J by 9 bases, and 19 bases separated the two germline ends. CDR1 is SGHTA and CDR2 is FQGNSA in the germline V gene. The CDR3, as DNA: TGTGCCAGCCAACAGGGAGGTGGGGAGGCCCAGTACTTC. This gives the protein CASQQGGGEAQYF.

This clonotype was seen repeatedly, ten times or more. The rearrangement uses TRBV19 and TRBJ1-2, with D hard to call. CDR3 length equals 11 residues. From germline, CDR1 is LNHDA and CDR2 SQIVND (reference sequence). V dropped 4 bases and J dropped 8 bases, with 8 bases sitting between them. The CDR3 DNA reads TGTGCCAGTAGTACTGGGCGAGGCTACACCTTC. As protein: CASSTGRGYTF.

Written as DNA, the CDR3 is TGTGCCAGCGGCAAATCAATATTAGCTGAAGCTTTCTTT. Its translation: CASGKSILAEAFF. J is TRBJ1-1 and V is TRBV7-2; no clear D gene. The length of the CDR3 is 13 residues. CDR1 and CDR2 from the germline V gene are SGHTA and FQGNSA. V was clipped by 8 bases and J by 6 bases, with 16 bases between them.

The chain is built from TRBV6-6 and TRBJ1-1; D call uncertain. Germline CDR1 reads MNHNY; CDR2 reads SVGAGI (reference sequence). V was shortened by 4 bases and J by 6 bases, with 21 bases between the two germline ends. The CDR3 runs 16 residues. The CDR3 region has the DNA TGTGCCAGCAGTTTTCGTAATTGGGTCGAGGTACCTGAAGCTTTCTTT. Translated, it gives CASSFRNWVEVPEAFF.

This clonotype has only a few counts. V gene TRBV6-2 or TRBV6-3 combines with J gene TRBJ1-4, with a weak D call TRBD1 (6 bases). CDR3 length: 13 amino acids. V lost 11 bases to trimming and J lost 7 bases, with 17 bases between them. Germline V gene data show CDR1 as MNHEY and CDR2 as SVGEGT. CDR3 bases: TGTGCCGGGTCAGGGGATTGGGGTGAAAAACTGTTTTTT. Residues: CAGSGDWGEKLFF.